This TCR beta chain was sequenced for a study of cytomegalovirus exposure and HLA in healthy donors. Remarks on this clone: Antigen unknown.

PCR was performed using 60 Vbeta and 13 Jbeta primers. Produced via immunoSEQ multiplex PCR; TCRdb's table is partial and in-frame only. The table has around 230,000 clones, around 79% seen once. General study findings and limits: Researchers reported in a later analysis that a missense DCLRE1C variant was tied to TCR beta V- and J-gene trimming. According to the study, around 180 TCR beta chains were cytomegalovirus-associated. Sequencing likely generated an artifact that appeared as a cluster of highly shared sequence variants.

This TCR derives from a male donor in good health and CMV-seronegative. Specimen: PBMCs.

CDR3 in amino acids: CASTTGKGQGGGYTF. Here the CDR3 DNA reads TGTGCCAGCACCACAGGAAAGGGACAGGGCGGTGGCTACACCTTC. The chain has TRBV9 and TRBJ1-2; 9 bases are shared with TRBD1. The germline V gene encodes CDR1 SGDLS and CDR2 YYNGEE. J lost 7 bases, V lost 6 bases, and 13 bases had no gene match. The CDR3 has 15 amino acids.